One T cell receptor (beta chain) is described in this entry. The data derive from a study of shared clonotypes between healthy human individuals. Measured with immunoSEQ multiplex PCR; TCRdb has only the in-frame clones, and not every one. The data show 1.5 million to 2.5 million clones, around 96% seen once. The ends were cut back, 2 bases at V and 10 bases at J, with 9 bases in the middle. The germline CDR1 and CDR2 sequences are MGHRA and YSYEKL. CDR3 length: 11 amino acids. The naive CD8 subset, CD45RO-negative cells positively selected for CCR7, excluded terminally differentiated effector memory CD45RA+ cells.

The sequenced sample consisted of naive CD8+ T cells sorted from blood. This sequence joins TRBV4-1 and TRBJ2-7, with D possibly TRBD1 on 6 matching bases. This clonotype was sampled from a man in his late teens or twenties in good health. CDR3 residues: CASSQTGPQYF. The DNA for the CDR3 is TGCGCCAGCAGCCAAACAGGGCCCCAGTACTTC.